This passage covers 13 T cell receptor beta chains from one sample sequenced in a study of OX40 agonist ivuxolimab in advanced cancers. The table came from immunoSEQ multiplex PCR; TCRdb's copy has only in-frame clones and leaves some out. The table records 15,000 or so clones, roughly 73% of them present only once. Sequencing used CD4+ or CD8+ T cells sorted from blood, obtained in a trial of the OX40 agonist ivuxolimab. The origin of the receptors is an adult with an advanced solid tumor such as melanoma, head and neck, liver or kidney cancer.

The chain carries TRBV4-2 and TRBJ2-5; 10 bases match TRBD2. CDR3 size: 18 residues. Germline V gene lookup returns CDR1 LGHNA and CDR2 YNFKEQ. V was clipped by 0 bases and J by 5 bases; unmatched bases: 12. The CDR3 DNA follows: TGTGCCAGCAGCCAAGAAGTGGCAGCGGGAGGGCCCCGGGAGACCCAGTACTTC. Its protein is CASSQEVAAGGPRETQYF.

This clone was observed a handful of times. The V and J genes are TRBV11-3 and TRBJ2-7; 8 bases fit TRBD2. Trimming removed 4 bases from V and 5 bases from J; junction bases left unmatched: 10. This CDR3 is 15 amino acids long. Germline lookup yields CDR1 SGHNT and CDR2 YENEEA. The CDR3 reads CASSSRTSSGDEQYF. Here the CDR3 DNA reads TGTGCCAGCAGCTCCCGGACTAGCTCAGGGGACGAGCAGTACTTC.

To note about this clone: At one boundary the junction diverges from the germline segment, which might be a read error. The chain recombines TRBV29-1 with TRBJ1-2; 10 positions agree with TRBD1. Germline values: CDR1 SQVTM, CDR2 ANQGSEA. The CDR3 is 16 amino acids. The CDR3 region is CSVEGDRGGANYDYTF. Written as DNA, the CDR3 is TGCAGCGTTGAAGGGGACAGGGGTGGTGCTAACTATGACTACACCTTC.

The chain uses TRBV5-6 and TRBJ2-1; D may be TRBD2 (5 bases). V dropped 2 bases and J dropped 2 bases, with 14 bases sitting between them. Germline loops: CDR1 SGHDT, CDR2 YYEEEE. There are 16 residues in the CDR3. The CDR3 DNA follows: TGTGCCAGCAGCTTAGTTTTAGGAGGCCCCTACAATGAGCAGTTCTTC. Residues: CASSLVLGGPYNEQFF. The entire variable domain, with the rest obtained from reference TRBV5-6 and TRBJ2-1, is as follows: DAGVTQSPTHLIKTRGQQVTLRCSPKSGHDTVSWYQQALGQGPQFIFQYYEEEERQRGNFPDRFSGHQFPNYSSELNVNALLLGDSALYLCASSLVLGGPYNEQFFGPGTRLTVL.

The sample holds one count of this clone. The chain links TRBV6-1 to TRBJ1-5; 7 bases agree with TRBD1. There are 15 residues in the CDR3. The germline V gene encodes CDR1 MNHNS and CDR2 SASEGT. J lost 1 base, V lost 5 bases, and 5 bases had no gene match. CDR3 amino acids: CASSSTTGSNQPQHF. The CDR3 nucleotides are TGTGCCAGCAGTTCTACGACAGGGAGCAATCAGCCCCAGCATTTT.

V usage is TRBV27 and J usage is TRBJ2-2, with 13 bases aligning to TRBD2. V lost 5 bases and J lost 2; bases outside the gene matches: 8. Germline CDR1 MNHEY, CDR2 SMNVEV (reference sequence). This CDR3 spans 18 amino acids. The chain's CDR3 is CASSSQTSGRINTGELFF. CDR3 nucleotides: TGTGCCAGCAGTAGCCAGACTAGCGGGAGGATAAACACCGGGGAGCTGTTTTTT.

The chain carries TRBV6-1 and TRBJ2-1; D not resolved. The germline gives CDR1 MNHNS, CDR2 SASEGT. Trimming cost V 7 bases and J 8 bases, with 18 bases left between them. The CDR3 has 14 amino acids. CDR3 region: CASIERRVHDEQFF. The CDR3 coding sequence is TGTGCCAGCATTGAGAGAAGGGTGCACGATGAGCAGTTCTTC.

The CDR3 DNA reads as TGTGCCAGCAGCTTACGCAACAATGAGCAGTTCTTC. Residues: CASSLRNNEQFF. The rearrangement joins TRBV7-6 to TRBJ2-1; the D is unclear. The CDR3 sequence is 12 residues long. Looked up from germline, CDR1 is SGHVS and CDR2 is FNYEAQ. V was clipped by 2 bases and J by 5 bases, with 4 bases between them.

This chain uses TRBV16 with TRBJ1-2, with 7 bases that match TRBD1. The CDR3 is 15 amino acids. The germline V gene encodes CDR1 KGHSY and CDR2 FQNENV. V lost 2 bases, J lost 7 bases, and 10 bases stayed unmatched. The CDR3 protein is CASSQEEGALTGYTF. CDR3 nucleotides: TGTGCCAGCAGCCAAGAGGAGGGGGCGCTAACTGGCTACACCTTC.

CDR3 residues: CASRKQTNTEAFF. The DNA of the CDR3 is TGTGCCAGCAGAAAACAGACGAACACTGAAGCTTTCTTT. The gene calls are TRBV7-6 and TRBJ1-1; no definite D call. The CDR3 totals 13 residues. Germline-derived CDR1 and CDR2 are SGHVS and FNYEAQ. The ends were cut back, 6 bases at V and 1 base at J, with 9 bases in the middle.

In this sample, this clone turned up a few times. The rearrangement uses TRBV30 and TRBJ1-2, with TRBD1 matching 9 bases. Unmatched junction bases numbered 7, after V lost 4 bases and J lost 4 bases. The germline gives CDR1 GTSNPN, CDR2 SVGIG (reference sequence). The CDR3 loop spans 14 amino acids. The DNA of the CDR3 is TGTGCCTGGAAAACCGGGACAGGGAGCTATGGCTACACCTTC. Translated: CAWKTGTGSYGYTF.

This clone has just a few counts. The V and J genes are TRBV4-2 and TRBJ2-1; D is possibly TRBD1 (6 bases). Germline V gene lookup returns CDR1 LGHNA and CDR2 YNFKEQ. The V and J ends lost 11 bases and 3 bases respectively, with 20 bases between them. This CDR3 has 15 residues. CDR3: CAPHVGQGFYNEQFF. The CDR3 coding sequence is TGTGCCCCCCACGTTGGTCAGGGGTTCTACAATGAGCAGTTCTTC.

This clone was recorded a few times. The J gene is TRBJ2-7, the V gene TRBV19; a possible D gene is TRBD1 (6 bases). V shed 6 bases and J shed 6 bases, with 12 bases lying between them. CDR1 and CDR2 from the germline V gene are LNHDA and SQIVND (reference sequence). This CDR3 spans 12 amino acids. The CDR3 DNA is TGTGCCAGTAGAACAGGGATGTCCGAGCAGTACTTC. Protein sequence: CASRTGMSEQYF.